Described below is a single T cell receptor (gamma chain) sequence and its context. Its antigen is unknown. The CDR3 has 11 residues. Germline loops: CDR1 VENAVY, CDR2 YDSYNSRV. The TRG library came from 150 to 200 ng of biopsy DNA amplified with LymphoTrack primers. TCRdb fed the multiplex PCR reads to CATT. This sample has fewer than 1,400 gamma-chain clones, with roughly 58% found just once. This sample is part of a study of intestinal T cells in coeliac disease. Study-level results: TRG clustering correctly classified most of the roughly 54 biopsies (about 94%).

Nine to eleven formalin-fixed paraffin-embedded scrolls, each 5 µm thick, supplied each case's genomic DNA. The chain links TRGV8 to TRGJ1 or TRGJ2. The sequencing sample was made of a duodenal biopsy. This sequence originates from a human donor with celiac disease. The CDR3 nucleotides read TGTGCACCTGGGATTCTCGTACAGAAACTCTTT. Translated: CAPGILVQKLF.